These 24 T cell receptor beta chains share one sample of origin, sequenced in a study of OX40 agonist ivuxolimab in advanced cancers. Using immunoSEQ multiplex PCR, the repertoire was profiled, and TCRdb retains in-frame clones only, with some absent. This sample has some 60,000 clones, with about 90% found just once. Specimen: CD4+ or CD8+ T cells sorted from blood, collected in a trial of the OX40 agonist ivuxolimab. Receptors originate from an adult with an advanced solid tumor such as melanoma, head and neck, liver or kidney cancer.

The chain carries TRBV7-3 and TRBJ1-3; D is uncertain. V lost 5 bases, J lost 4 bases, and 9 bases lay in between. Germline CDR1 is SGHTA and CDR2 is FQGTGA. This CDR3 comprises 13 residues. The CDR3 sequence is CASSHPGGNTIYF. In nucleotides, the CDR3 is TGTGCCAGCAGCCACCCTGGCGGAAACACCATATATTTT.

V gene TRBV2 combines with J gene TRBJ1-1, with D possibly matching TRBD1 (6 bases). CDR3 size: 14 residues. Germline CDR1 SNHLY, CDR2 FYNNEI. V lost 6 bases and J lost 3, with 14 bases in between. CDR3 nucleotides: TGTGCCAGCAGGGGGATACAGGGATACACTGAAGCTTTCTTT. Its translation is CASRGIQGYTEAFF.

V is TRBV7-8 and J is TRBJ1-5; D is unclear. Deletions cut 3 bases from V and 6 bases from J, with 6 bases between. Germline values: CDR1 SGHVS, CDR2 FQNEAQ. This CDR3 comprises 12 residues. DNA of the CDR3: TGTGCCAGCAGCTTGTTCTCTCAGCCCCAGCATTTT. It translates to CASSLFSQPQHF.

The chain is built from TRBV19 and TRBJ2-5, with D possibly being TRBD2 (7 bases). Germline V CDR1 and CDR2: LNHDA, SQIVND (reference sequence). V was shortened by 2 bases and J by 4 bases, with 14 bases between the two germline ends. The CDR3 runs to 15 residues. Here the CDR3 reads CASSIPGRGGETQYF. CDR3 DNA sequence: TGTGCCAGTAGTATACCGGGAAGGGGGGGAGAGACCCAGTACTTC.

V gene TRBV18 combines with J gene TRBJ2-3; 8 bases map to TRBD2. This CDR3 is 15 amino acids long. The germline CDR1 and CDR2 sequences are KGHSH and LQKENI. The junction had 9 bases not matched to a gene; V was cut back by 2 bases and J by 8 bases. The CDR3: CASSPAGLASGTQYF. CDR3 coding DNA: TGTGCCAGCTCACCAGCAGGACTAGCTTCCGGTACGCAGTATTTT.

The chain employs TRBV6-6 and TRBJ2-3; unclear D gene. V was trimmed by 5 bases and J by 2 bases, leaving 2 bases between them. CDR1 and CDR2 (germline): MNHNY, SVGAGI (reference sequence). The CDR3 runs to 11 residues. In DNA form, the CDR3 reads TGTGCCAGCAGTACCACAGATACGCAGTATTTT. Translation: CASSTTDTQYF.

The rearrangement uses TRBV4-3 and TRBJ1-1; D is uncertain. Germline CDR1 and CDR2: LGHNA and YSLEER. V was pared by 4 bases and J by 1 base, with 13 bases between. CDR3 length: 15 residues. The chain's CDR3 is CASSRELTRNTEAFF. CDR3 DNA sequence: TGCGCCAGCAGCCGGGAGTTGACACGGAACACTGAAGCTTTCTTT.

Here the CDR3 reads CASNGYTDTQYF. The CDR3 region has the DNA TGTGCCAGCAACGGGTACACAGATACGCAGTATTTT. The gene calls are TRBV7-2 and TRBJ2-3, with no clear D. Germline CDR1 reads SGHTA; CDR2 reads FQGNSA. This CDR3 has 12 residues. Trimming shortened V by 7 bases and J by 2 bases, and 7 bases separated the two germline ends.

The chain couples TRBV10-3 to TRBJ1-4; the D is unclear. Germline V gene sequence: CDR1 ENHRY, CDR2 SYGVKD. V lost 3 bases, J lost 8 bases, and 10 bases lay in between. The CDR3 totals 13 residues. The CDR3 reads CAISDRLGEKLFF. The DNA for the CDR3 is TGTGCCATCAGTGATAGGCTGGGGGAAAAACTGTTTTTT.

The rearrangement uses TRBV7-3 and TRBJ1-2; TRBD1 agrees at 7 bases. The germline gives CDR1 SGHTA, CDR2 FQGTGA. The CDR3 runs to 13 residues. V was pared by 5 bases and J by 6 bases, with 6 bases of the junction left unmatched. In nucleotides, the CDR3 is TGTGCCAGCAGCCTCGACAGGGAGAATGGCTACACCTTC. Protein: CASSLDRENGYTF.

This chain uses TRBV2 with TRBJ1-1, with 8 bases fitting TRBD1. CDR1 is SNHLY, CDR2 FYNNEI, per germline. Unmatched junction bases numbered 5, after V lost 5 bases and J lost 0 bases. CDR3 size: 15 residues. The CDR3 sequence is CASSTGGGLNTEAFF. The CDR3 DNA is TGTGCCAGCAGTACAGGGGGAGGCCTGAACACTGAAGCTTTCTTT.

The chain is built from TRBV18 and TRBJ1-4; tentatively, D is TRBD1 (6 bases). V was shortened by 8 bases and J by 3 bases, with 19 bases between the two germline ends. The germline CDR1 and CDR2 sequences are KGHSH and LQKENI. CDR3 size: 16 residues. Here the CDR3 reads CASVQGAASANEKLFF. The CDR3 DNA is TGTGCCAGCGTACAGGGAGCAGCCTCTGCTAATGAAAAACTGTTTTTT. Combining the CDR3 with reference TRBV18 and TRBJ1-4 gives the whole variable domain NAGVMQNPRHLVRRRGQEARLRCSPMKGHSHVYWYRQLPEEGLKFMVYLQKENIIDESGMPKERFSAEFPKEGPSILRIQQVVRGDSAAYFCASVQGAASANEKLFFGSGTQLSVL.

The chain recombines TRBV6-1 with TRBJ1-5; no clear D gene. Trimming took off 3 bases at V and 0 bases at J, with 6 bases between the two ends. The CDR3 spans 14 residues. The germline CDR1 and CDR2 sequences are MNHNS and SASEGT. DNA for the CDR3: TGTGCCAGCAGTGATGGACCTAGCAATCAGCCCCAGCATTTT. Translating gives CASSDGPSNQPQHF.

The rearrangement joins TRBV27 to TRBJ2-1; no clear D. Trimming left V 5 bases short and J 5 bases short, with 19 bases between. Germline lookup yields CDR1 MNHEY and CDR2 SMNVEV (reference sequence). The CDR3 is 16 amino acids. Here the CDR3 DNA reads TGTGCCAGCAGTACAAGGACCTACACAACCGACAATGAGCAGTTCTTC. Amino acid sequence: CASSTRTYTTDNEQFF.

Only one count was recorded for this clone. The chain is built from TRBV6-6 and TRBJ2-7, with a tentative D call TRBD1 (6 bases). The germline V gene encodes CDR1 MNHNY and CDR2 SVGAGI (reference sequence). The CDR3 runs 14 residues. V lost 2 bases and J lost 3, with 11 bases in between. The CDR3 here is CASSYVQGHYEQYF. The CDR3 DNA reads as TGTGCCAGCAGTTACGTACAGGGCCACTACGAGCAGTACTTC.

The chain joins TRBV7-2 to TRBJ2-7, with D hard to call. The CDR3 runs to 13 residues. Trimming pared 4 bases from V and 2 bases from J, leaving 9 bases between. CDR1 SGHTA and CDR2 FQGNSA come from the germline V gene. Written as DNA, the CDR3 is TGTGCCAGCAGCTCGCTGGCTCCCTACGAGCAGTACTTC. Translated, it gives CASSSLAPYEQYF.

This rearrangement joins TRBV27 to TRBJ2-5, with 7 bases fitting TRBD1. Germline V gene sequence: CDR1 MNHEY, CDR2 SMNVEV (reference sequence). After removal of 8 bases from V and 2 bases from J, the junction contained 8 bases not matched to a gene. This CDR3 has 14 residues. CDR3 region: CASRVPGQQETQYF. The CDR3 DNA is TGTGCCAGCCGCGTCCCGGGACAGCAAGAGACCCAGTACTTC.

V usage is TRBV5-3 and J usage is TRBJ2-5; a possible D gene is TRBD2 (5 bases). TRBV5-3 is known as an ORF, though its function is uncertain. V shed 8 bases and J shed 0 bases, with 14 bases lying between them. This CDR3 is 14 amino acids long. The CDR3 region is CASSGARYQETQYF. The CDR3 DNA sequence: TGTGCCAGCAGCGGCGCCAGGTACCAAGAGACCCAGTACTTC.

This chain connects TRBV5-6 to TRBJ1-3; D may be TRBD1 (5 bases). CDR1 SGHDT and CDR2 YYEEEE come from the germline V gene. The length of the CDR3 is 13 residues. V dropped 0 bases and J dropped 7 bases, with 8 bases sitting between them. The CDR3 reads CASSLAEGNTIYF. For the CDR3, the DNA is TGTGCCAGCAGCTTGGCGGAGGGGAACACCATATATTTT.

This sequence joins TRBV5-4 and TRBJ1-2, with a tentative D call TRBD1 (5 bases). Germline loops: CDR1 SGHNT, CDR2 YYREEE (reference sequence). The V and J ends lost 1 base and 8 bases respectively, with 12 bases between them. The CDR3 is made up of 13 amino acids. This CDR3 is CASSLRQSGGYTF. The DNA of the CDR3 is TGTGCCAGCAGCTTGAGACAGTCGGGAGGCTACACCTTC.

This CDR3 is CASISSPRGGGYNQPQHF. The DNA of the CDR3 is TGCGCCAGCATTTCTAGTCCCAGGGGTGGGGGCTACAATCAGCCCCAGCATTTT. The gene calls are TRBV5-1 and TRBJ1-5; tentative D call: TRBD1 (6 bases). V lost 6 bases to trimming and J lost 3 bases, with 25 bases between them. Per germline, CDR1 SGHRS and CDR2 YFSETQ. The CDR3 loop spans 18 amino acids.

The J gene is TRBJ1-5, the V gene TRBV6-4; no reliable D call. There are 13 residues in the CDR3. The germline V and J ends were trimmed by 9 bases and 5 bases, with 14 bases remaining between them. Germline V CDR1 and CDR2: MRHNA, SNTAGT. The CDR3 sequence: CASSKEWDQPQHF. CDR3 nucleotide sequence: TGTGCCAGTTCAAAAGAGTGGGATCAGCCCCAGCATTTT.

This clone showed up just once. CDR3 in amino acids: CASSLIPSPGANVLTF. The DNA of the CDR3 is TGTGCCAGCAGCTTAATTCCCTCGCCTGGGGCCAACGTCCTGACTTTC. V is TRBV7-3 and J is TRBJ2-6, with D uncertain. The germline V and J ends were trimmed by 1 base and 2 bases, with 9 bases remaining between them. From germline, CDR1 is SGHTA and CDR2 FQGTGA. The CDR3 sequence is 16 residues long.

This rearrangement joins TRBV28 to TRBJ1-1; 7 bases align to TRBD1. The trim removed 3 bases at V and 5 bases at J, leaving 9 bases unmatched. The germline CDR1 and CDR2 sequences are MDHEN and SYDVKM. CDR3 size: 15 residues. The CDR3 DNA reads TGTGCCAGCAGTTTTGTTAGGGGGCTAGGGACTGAAGCTTTCTTT. Protein sequence: CASSFVRGLGTEAFF.